This T cell receptor (beta chain) originates from a study of a mutant IDH1 vaccine in newly diagnosed glioma. Notes on the study in general: Vaccine-induced immune responses were detected in about 93% of patients.

The assay was immunoSEQ multiplex PCR, and TCRdb's table has in-frame clones only and misses some. The sample contains tens of thousands of clones, over 75% of which appear only once. Comments on this clone: Its antigen is undetermined.

The time point: baseline, week 1 (first vaccination visit). Sample treatment: pre-vaccination baseline after standard-of-care therapy. Germline V lookup: CDR1 GTSNPN, CDR2 SVGIG (reference sequence). Trimming stripped 7 bases from V and 0 bases from J, with 10 bases between. This CDR3 has 14 residues. This sequence originates from a man aged 25 to 40 with glioma. The chain couples TRBV30 to TRBJ2-6; no clear D gene. Source: PBMCs, taken from a glioma patient treated with radiotherapy, temozolomide or both. CDR3 region: CASPGNSGANVLTF. The CDR3, as DNA: TGTGCCTCCCCCGGAAACTCTGGGGCCAACGTCCTGACTTTC. Full variable domain (outside the CDR3, taken from reference TRBV30 and TRBJ2-6): SQTIHQWPATLVQPVGSPLSLECTVEGTSNPNLYWYRQAAGRGLQLLFYSVGIGQISSEVPQNLSASRPQDRQFILSSKKLLLSDSGFYLCASPGNSGANVLTFGAGSRLTVL.